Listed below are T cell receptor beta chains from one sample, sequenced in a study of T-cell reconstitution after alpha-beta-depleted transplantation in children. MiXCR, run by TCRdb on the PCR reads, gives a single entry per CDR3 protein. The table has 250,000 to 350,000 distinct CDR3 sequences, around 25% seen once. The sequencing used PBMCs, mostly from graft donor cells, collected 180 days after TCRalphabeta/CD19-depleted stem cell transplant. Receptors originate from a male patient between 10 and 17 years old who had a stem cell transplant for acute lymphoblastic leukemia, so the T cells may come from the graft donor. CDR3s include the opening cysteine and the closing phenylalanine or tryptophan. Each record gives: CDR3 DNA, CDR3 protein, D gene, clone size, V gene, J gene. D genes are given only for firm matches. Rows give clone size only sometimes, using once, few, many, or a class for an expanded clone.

CDR3nt: TGCAGTGCTTCGTTAGCGGGAGGAGTGGTGAATACGCAGTATTTT
CDR3aa: CSASLAGGVVNTQYF
d_gene: TRBD2
abundance: few
v_gene: TRBV20-1
j_gene: TRBJ2-3

CDR3nt: TGTGCCAGCAGCCAAGGACTAGCGGGCCTCTCTGGGGCCAACGTCCTGACTTTC
CDR3aa: CASSQGLAGLSGANVLTF
d_gene: TRBD2
abundance: few
v_gene: TRBV3-1
j_gene: TRBJ2-6

CDR3nt: TGCAGTGCTCCCTTAGCGGACGAGCAGTACTTC
CDR3aa: CSAPLADEQYF
d_gene: -
abundance: few
v_gene: TRBV20-1
j_gene: TRBJ2-7

CDR3nt: TGTGCCAGCAGTCTTACAGGGGGGAGAGGCTATGGCTACACCTTC
CDR3aa: CASSLTGGRGYGYTF
d_gene: TRBD1
abundance: -
v_gene: TRBV27
j_gene: TRBJ1-2

CDR3nt: TGTGCCAGCTCACCACAGGGGGTCGCAACTAATGAAAAACTGTTTTTT
CDR3aa: CASSPQGVATNEKLFF
d_gene: -
abundance: -
v_gene: TRBV18
j_gene: TRBJ1-4

CDR3nt: TGCGCCAGCAGCCGCGCCCTCCCCCCCACAGATACGCAGTATTTT
CDR3aa: CASSRALPPTDTQYF
d_gene: -
abundance: -
v_gene: TRBV4-1
j_gene: TRBJ2-3

CDR3nt: TGCAGTGCTAGTCCGGACAGAATGAACACTGAAGCTTTCTTT
CDR3aa: CSASPDRMNTEAFF
d_gene: -
abundance: -
v_gene: TRBV20-1
j_gene: TRBJ1-1

CDR3nt: TGTGCCAGTGGCCCAAGTTTGGCGTCTGAAGCTTTCTTT
CDR3aa: CASGPSLASEAFF
d_gene: -
abundance: -
v_gene: TRBV19
j_gene: TRBJ1-1

CDR3nt: TGTGCCAGCAGTTTCCCCCGACAGGGTGGATCTGAAAAACTGTTTTTT
CDR3aa: CASSFPRQGGSEKLFF
d_gene: TRBD1
abundance: -
v_gene: TRBV28
j_gene: TRBJ1-4

CDR3nt: TGTGCCAGCAGTCCCGCCCCAAGGGGCCTAGAGCAGTACTTC
CDR3aa: CASSPAPRGLEQYF
d_gene: -
abundance: few
v_gene: TRBV12-3/TRBV12-4
j_gene: TRBJ2-7

CDR3nt: TGCAGCGTTAGGGGGGGGCAGACAAACGCCTACGAGCAGTACTTC
CDR3aa: CSVRGGQTNAYEQYF
d_gene: -
abundance: -
v_gene: TRBV29-1
j_gene: TRBJ2-7

CDR3nt: TGCGCCAGCAGCTTAACTCCGGGACAGGGGGCGCGAGATACGCAGTATTTT
CDR3aa: CASSLTPGQGARDTQYF
d_gene: TRBD1
abundance: -
v_gene: TRBV5-1
j_gene: TRBJ2-3

CDR3nt: TGCGCCAGCAGCCCCCCTAGCGGGAGAGAGACCCAGTACTTC
CDR3aa: CASSPPSGRETQYF
d_gene: TRBD2
abundance: -
v_gene: TRBV5-1
j_gene: TRBJ2-5

CDR3nt: TGTGCCAGCAGCTTAAGTGGACGGAGAAATCAGCCCCAGCATTTT
CDR3aa: CASSLSGRRNQPQHF
d_gene: -
abundance: -
v_gene: TRBV11-2
j_gene: TRBJ1-5

CDR3nt: TGCGCCAGCAGCTGGGGGACTAGTCCAGATACGCAGTATTTT
CDR3aa: CASSWGTSPDTQYF
d_gene: TRBD2
abundance: few
v_gene: TRBV5-1
j_gene: TRBJ2-3

CDR3nt: TGTGCCAGCAGTCCCACACTAGCGGGGGGCCCCCGAGAGACCCAGTACTTC
CDR3aa: CASSPTLAGGPRETQYF
d_gene: TRBD2
abundance: -
v_gene: TRBV7-2
j_gene: TRBJ2-5

CDR3nt: TGTGCCAGCAGTTACGGGGGTACTAATGAAAAACTGTTTTTT
CDR3aa: CASSYGGTNEKLFF
d_gene: -
abundance: -
v_gene: TRBV6-5
j_gene: TRBJ1-4

CDR3nt: TGTGCCAGCAGCGTGGGGGCCCTGGGGGCCAGCTCCTACGAGCAGTACTTC
CDR3aa: CASSVGALGASSYEQYF
d_gene: -
abundance: few
v_gene: TRBV11-2
j_gene: TRBJ2-7

CDR3nt: TGTGCCAGCAGCACACTAGCGGGAGTGGATACGCAGTATTTT
CDR3aa: CASSTLAGVDTQYF
d_gene: TRBD2
abundance: -
v_gene: TRBV9
j_gene: TRBJ2-3

CDR3nt: TGTGCCAGCAGAAAACGGACGGCAGTGGGGATGAACACTGAAGCTTTCTTT
CDR3aa: CASRKRTAVGMNTEAFF
d_gene: -
abundance: few
v_gene: TRBV6-1
j_gene: TRBJ1-1

CDR3nt: TGCAGTGCTGCCCCCGGACAGGCCCCCTACGAGCAGTACTTC
CDR3aa: CSAAPGQAPYEQYF
d_gene: TRBD1
abundance: few
v_gene: TRBV20-1
j_gene: TRBJ2-7

CDR3nt: TGTGCCAGTAGTACACGCCTCACAGGGATTCAGCCCCAGCATTTT
CDR3aa: CASSTRLTGIQPQHF
d_gene: -
abundance: -
v_gene: TRBV19
j_gene: TRBJ1-5

CDR3nt: TGTGCCAGCAGCTTAAGCGCCTCCTACGAGCAGTACTTC
CDR3aa: CASSLSASYEQYF
d_gene: -
abundance: few
v_gene: TRBV7-6
j_gene: TRBJ2-7

CDR3nt: TGTGCCAGCAGTTACTACCCAGGGGGGCCAGATACGCAGTATTTT
CDR3aa: CASSYYPGGPDTQYF
d_gene: -
abundance: -
v_gene: TRBV6-5
j_gene: TRBJ2-3

CDR3nt: TGTGCCAGCAGCCCCCTGACAGGGGGGGATACGCAGTATTTT
CDR3aa: CASSPLTGGDTQYF
d_gene: TRBD1
abundance: few
v_gene: TRBV3-1
j_gene: TRBJ2-3

CDR3nt: TGTGCCAGCAGCTTAACGCCGGTTTTAGAGACCCAGTACTTC
CDR3aa: CASSLTPVLETQYF
d_gene: -
abundance: few
v_gene: TRBV7-3
j_gene: TRBJ2-5

CDR3nt: TGTGCCATCAGTGGGCAGGCCGGGGGCCGCATGAACACTGAAGCTTTCTTT
CDR3aa: CAISGQAGGRMNTEAFF
d_gene: -
abundance: few
v_gene: TRBV10-3
j_gene: TRBJ1-1

CDR3nt: TGTGCCACCAGTGATTCCGGGACTAGCGGTCAAGAGACCCAGTACTTC
CDR3aa: CATSDSGTSGQETQYF
d_gene: TRBD2
abundance: many
v_gene: TRBV24-1
j_gene: TRBJ2-5

CDR3nt: TGTGCCAGCAGTTCCTCCGGGACAGGGGGGATCGAGCAGTACTTC
CDR3aa: CASSSSGTGGIEQYF
d_gene: TRBD1
abundance: -
v_gene: TRBV27
j_gene: TRBJ2-7

CDR3nt: TGCGCCAGCAGCTTTACAGGGGGGGCCTATGGCTACACCTTC
CDR3aa: CASSFTGGAYGYTF
d_gene: TRBD1
abundance: few
v_gene: TRBV5-1
j_gene: TRBJ1-2

CDR3nt: TGTGCCAGCAGCCCTACTAGCGGTCCCTACGAGCAGTACTTC
CDR3aa: CASSPTSGPYEQYF
d_gene: TRBD2
abundance: -
v_gene: TRBV7-6
j_gene: TRBJ2-7

CDR3nt: TGCGCCAGCAGCCACCTACAGTCGGCATACAATGAGCAGTTCTTC
CDR3aa: CASSHLQSAYNEQFF
d_gene: -
abundance: few
v_gene: TRBV4-1
j_gene: TRBJ2-1

CDR3nt: TGCGCCAGCAGCCCTACAGTGGGAGGTGAGACCCGAGAATGGCAGTATTTT
CDR3aa: CASSPTVGGETREWQYF
d_gene: -
abundance: -
v_gene: TRBV5-1
j_gene: TRBJ2-3

CDR3nt: TGCGCCAGCAGCTTGGCCGTAGCAGGGGGCGACTATGGCTACACCTTC
CDR3aa: CASSLAVAGGDYGYTF
d_gene: TRBD1
abundance: many
v_gene: TRBV5-1
j_gene: TRBJ1-2

CDR3nt: TGTGCCAGCAGCTTCTCGCCCTGGACTAGGAAGGACGAGCAGTACTTC
CDR3aa: CASSFSPWTRKDEQYF
d_gene: TRBD2
abundance: -
v_gene: TRBV7-2
j_gene: TRBJ2-7

CDR3nt: TGTGCCAGCAGCTTTGGACAGGGCAGGATAAGCAATCAGCCCCAGCATTTT
CDR3aa: CASSFGQGRISNQPQHF
d_gene: TRBD1
abundance: -
v_gene: TRBV3-1
j_gene: TRBJ1-5

CDR3nt: TGTGCCAGCAGCCGCCGGACTAGCGGGGGGTCCCCCGGGGAGCTGTTTTTT
CDR3aa: CASSRRTSGGSPGELFF
d_gene: TRBD2
abundance: -
v_gene: TRBV7-2
j_gene: TRBJ2-2